One sample yielded the 31 T cell receptor beta chains listed below, sequenced in a study of CD8 T cells in Susac syndrome. An amount of RNA that ranged from roughly 0.5 to 1 ug was reverse transcribed with random hexamers. TCRdb used MiXCR to reprocess the immunoSEQ multiplex PCR reads, holding one entry per CDR3 protein. The sample records around 300,000 distinct CDR3 sequences, about 91% being singletons. Sequencing input: CD4+ T cells from PBMCs. The receptors originated from a human donor with multiple sclerosis.

This chain joins TRBV7-2 and TRBJ1-5, with D perhaps matching TRBD1 (5 bases). The V end was cut by 5 bases, the J end by 1 base, with 12 bases between. Germline V CDR1 and CDR2: SGHTA, FQGNSA. The CDR3 consists of 15 residues. The CDR3 protein is CASSLDRVSNQPQHF. The CDR3 DNA follows: TGTGCCAGCAGCCTTGACAGAGTCAGCAATCAGCCCCAGCATTTT. Full variable domain (remainder filled in from reference TRBV7-2 and TRBJ1-5): GAGVSQSPSNKVTEKGKDVELRCDPISGHTALYWYRQSLGQGLEFLIYFQGNSAPDKSGLPSDRFSAERTGGSVSTLTIQRTQQEDSAVYLCASSLDRVSNQPQHFGDGTRLSIL.

The V and J genes are TRBV20-1 and TRBJ2-3, with TRBD1 identical over 8 bases. Germline CDR1 and CDR2: DFQATT and SNEGSKA (reference sequence). There are 15 residues in the CDR3. V shed 3 bases and J 4 bases; nucleotides not matched to a gene: 9. The DNA for the CDR3 is TGCAGTGCTAGGCCCGAGACAGGGGTGGCAGATACGCAGTATTTT. Its protein product is CSARPETGVADTQYF.

This clonotype has a handful of counts. The genes are TRBV7-8 and TRBJ2-1, with 7 nucleotides matching TRBD2. V trimming: 4 bases; J trimming: 3 bases; junction bases outside the gene matches: 3. Germline values: CDR1 SGHVS, CDR2 FQNEAQ. The CDR3 loop spans 14 amino acids. This CDR3 is CASSSPGGYNEQFF. The CDR3 DNA follows: TGTGCCAGCAGCTCGCCGGGGGGCTACAATGAGCAGTTCTTC.

This clonotype was recorded a few times. The rearrangement uses TRBV4-1 and TRBJ2-7; D is unclear. The CDR3 runs 13 residues. Trimming took 1 base from V and 3 from J, leaving 7 bases between them. CDR1 and CDR2 (germline): MGHRA, YSYEKL. The CDR3 protein is CASSQGYDYEQYF. CDR3 coding DNA: TGCGCCAGCAGCCAAGGCTACGACTACGAGCAGTACTTC.

This chain links TRBV5-1 with TRBJ1-1, with D possibly matching TRBD1 (5 bases). This CDR3 spans 13 amino acids. The V gene's germline CDR1 is SGHRS and CDR2 YFSETQ. The V and J ends lost 0 bases and 5 bases respectively, with 8 bases between them. The CDR3 region is CASSLAGITEAFF. In DNA form, the CDR3 reads TGCGCCAGCAGCTTGGCAGGGATTACTGAAGCTTTCTTT.

The V and J genes are TRBV3-1 and TRBJ2-3, with 16 nucleotides matching TRBD2. Germline values: CDR1 LGHDT, CDR2 YNNKEL (reference sequence). V lost 1 base, J lost 5 bases, and 9 bases stayed unmatched. The CDR3 loop spans 19 amino acids. CDR3 loop: CASSQGGGTSGGARDTQYF. DNA of the CDR3: TGTGCCAGCAGCCAAGGAGGAGGGACTAGCGGGGGGGCCCGAGATACGCAGTATTTT.

The chain has TRBV5-1 and TRBJ1-5; TRBD1 matches 11 bases. In germline, CDR1 is SGHRS, CDR2 YFSETQ. J was trimmed by 4 bases and V by 0 bases; bases with no gene match: 0. This CDR3 comprises 15 residues. CDR3 nucleotide sequence: TGCGCCAGCAGCTTGGGGGACAGGGGGAATCAGCCCCAGCATTTT. Residues: CASSLGDRGNQPQHF.

V usage is TRBV2 and J usage is TRBJ1-4; D unclear. Germline values: CDR1 SNHLY, CDR2 FYNNEI. The CDR3 loop spans 15 amino acids. Trimming pared 3 bases from V and 0 bases from J, leaving 8 bases between. The CDR3: CASSDQASTNEKLFF. The CDR3, as DNA: TGTGCCAGCAGTGACCAGGCATCAACTAATGAAAAACTGTTTTTT. Variable domain in full (rest from reference TRBV2 and TRBJ1-4): EPEVTQTPSHQVTQMGQEVILRCVPISNHLYFYWYRQILGQKVEFLVSFYNNEISEKSEIFDDQFSVERPDGSNFTLKIRSTKLEDSAMYFCASSDQASTNEKLFFGSGTQLSVL.

The chain combines TRBV5-1 with TRBJ2-7; TRBD1 might be the D (7 bases). Germline V CDR1 and CDR2: SGHRS, YFSETQ. The CDR3 runs to 14 residues. The V gene lost 4 bases and the J gene lost 2 bases, with 13 bases spanning the gap. CDR3 sequence reads: CASSPGGFTYEQYF. As DNA, the CDR3 is TGCGCCAGCAGCCCAGGGGGGTTTACCTACGAGCAGTACTTC.

The chain joins TRBV20-1 to TRBJ2-5, with D possibly matching TRBD1 (6 bases). CDR3 size: 12 residues. Germline V gene data show CDR1 as DFQATT and CDR2 as SNEGSKA (reference sequence). V lost 3 bases to trimming and J lost 5 bases, with 10 bases between them. The CDR3 region is CSASPRGETQYF. In DNA form, the CDR3 reads TGCAGTGCTAGTCCGAGGGGGGAGACCCAGTACTTC.

This clonotype turned up a few times. This chain connects TRBV12-3 or TRBV12-4 to TRBJ2-7, with 10 bases aligning to TRBD1. The J segment lost 4 bases and the V segment lost 7 bases, leaving 4 bases of the junction unmatched. The CDR3 sequence is 13 residues long. CDR3 residues: CASTRGQGYEQYF. CDR3 bases: TGTGCCAGCACCAGGGGACAGGGGTACGAGCAGTACTTC.

The genes are TRBV5-6 and TRBJ2-7; 9 positions agree with TRBD1. Per the germline V gene, CDR1 is SGHDT and CDR2 is YYEEEE. The CDR3 runs to 13 residues. Trimming at V came to 1 base and at J to 6 bases, leaving 2 bases not matched to a gene. The CDR3 here is CASSLNRGREQYF. The CDR3 DNA follows: TGTGCCAGCAGCTTGAACAGGGGGCGCGAGCAGTACTTC.

The chain has TRBV5-4 and TRBJ1-1, with D uncertain. The length of the CDR3 is 13 residues. Between the trimmed V and J ends, which lost 1 base and 4 bases, there was a span of 8 bases. Germline V CDR1 and CDR2: SGHNT, YYREEE (reference sequence). In DNA form, the CDR3 reads TGTGCCAGCAGCTTGCCGGGAATCACTGAAGCTTTCTTT. Translation gives CASSLPGITEAFF.

CDR3 coding DNA: TGTGCCAGCTCACCCCTACAGTCCTCTGGGGCCAACGTCCTGACTTTC. Protein: CASSPLQSSGANVLTF. V usage is TRBV18 and J usage is TRBJ2-6; no definite D call. The CDR3 extends over 16 amino acids. Germline CDR1 and CDR2: KGHSH and LQKENI. V lost 3 bases and J 0 bases, leaving 9 bases between the germline ends. Together with reference TRBV18 and TRBJ2-6, the CDR3 gives the full variable domain: NAGVMQNPRHLVRRRGQEARLRCSPMKGHSHVYWYRQLPEEGLKFMVYLQKENIIDESGMPKERFSAEFPKEGPSILRIQQVVRGDSAAYFCASSPLQSSGANVLTFGAGSRLTVL.

This chain connects TRBV6-5 to TRBJ1-2; a possible D gene is TRBD1 (6 bases). Trimming pared 4 bases from V and 6 bases from J, leaving 21 bases between. This CDR3 contains 16 residues. CDR1 is MNHEY and CDR2 is SVGAGI in the germline V gene. CDR3: CASSSSLGHFSHGYTF. As DNA, the CDR3 is TGTGCCAGCAGTTCCTCCCTGGGACACTTTTCTCATGGCTACACCTTC.

The CDR3 region is CASSLIRSSVSGNTIYF. CDR3 in DNA: TGTGCCAGCAGCTTGATACGCTCTAGTGTCTCTGGAAACACCATATATTTT. V and J are TRBV5-8 and TRBJ1-3; D unclear. V shed 1 base and J shed 0 bases, with 14 bases lying between them. This CDR3 has 17 residues. Germline CDR1 reads SGHTS; CDR2 reads YDEGEE.

The sample holds one count of this clonotype. The chain combines TRBV6-5 with TRBJ1-2; possibly TRBD1 for D (6 bases). Germline CDR1 and CDR2: MNHEY and SVGAGI. This CDR3 contains 14 residues. With 0 bases removed from V and 4 bases from J, the gap between germline ends came to 9 bases. The CDR3, as DNA: TGTGCCAGCAGTTACTCGGGGGGCAGCTATGGCTACACCTTC. Protein: CASSYSGGSYGYTF.

The chain combines TRBV7-2 with TRBJ2-7, with a possible D match to TRBD1 (6 bases). V lost 0 bases to trimming and J lost 4 bases, with 7 bases between them. The CDR3 has 13 amino acids. Germline assignment: CDR1 SGHTA and CDR2 FQGNSA. Here the CDR3 DNA reads TGTGCCAGCAGCTTAGCACAGGGATACGAGCAGTACTTC. It encodes CASSLAQGYEQYF.

V is TRBV19 and J is TRBJ2-1, with D maybe TRBD1 (5 bases). The CDR3 extends over 14 amino acids. Germline assignment: CDR1 LNHDA and CDR2 SQIVND (reference sequence). Trimming left V 7 bases short and J 0 bases short, with 10 bases between. CDR3 protein: CASKDKGSYNEQFF. The CDR3 DNA follows: TGTGCCAGTAAGGACAAAGGCTCCTACAATGAGCAGTTCTTC.

This clonotype came up a few times. This sequence joins TRBV5-1 and TRBJ1-1, with unresolved D. There are 13 residues in the CDR3. CDR1 is SGHRS and CDR2 is YFSETQ in the germline V gene. V was clipped by 3 bases and J by 1 base, with 7 bases between them. The CDR3 sequence: CASSSRRNTEAFF. CDR3 in DNA: TGCGCCAGCAGCTCTAGGCGGAACACTGAAGCTTTCTTT. The full variable domain, completed using reference TRBV5-1 and TRBJ1-1, is KAGVTQTPRYLIKTRGQQVTLSCSPISGHRSVSWYQQTPGQGLQFLFEYFSETQRNKGNFPGRFSGRQFSNSRSEMNVSTLELGDSALYLCASSSRRNTEAFFGQGTRLTVV.

This chain uses TRBV16 with TRBJ1-1; TRBD1 is a possible D gene (5 bases). Germline CDR1 KGHSY, CDR2 FQNENV. The CDR3 length is 15 residues. Trimming pared 3 bases from V and 6 bases from J, leaving 17 bases between. The CDR3 region has the DNA TGTGCCAGCAGCCATCTTAAGGGGACGGGCGCTGAAGCTTTCTTT. Translation: CASSHLKGTGAEAFF.

The J gene is TRBJ1-1, the V gene TRBV6-2 or TRBV6-3, with a tentative D call TRBD1 (5 bases). Germline V gene data show CDR1 as MNHEY and CDR2 as SVGEGT. V was trimmed by 7 bases and J by 0 bases, leaving 12 bases between them. CDR3 length: 14 residues. The chain's CDR3 is CASTTTVLNTEAFF. CDR3 nucleotides: TGTGCCAGCACCACGACAGTTCTGAACACTGAAGCTTTCTTT.

The CDR3 DNA is TGTGCCAGCAGTTTTACAGGGGGTCTCGAAGAGACCCAGTACTTC. Translated, it gives CASSFTGGLEETQYF. The J gene is TRBJ2-5, the V gene TRBV12-3 or TRBV12-4, with 8 bases lining up with TRBD1. V was clipped by 3 bases and J by 3 bases; unmatched bases: 6. This CDR3 is built from 15 residues.

The J gene is TRBJ1-1, the V gene TRBV6-5; a weak D match, TRBD1 (5 bases). The CDR3 loop spans 15 amino acids. With 7 bases removed from V and 5 bases from J, the gap between germline ends came to 20 bases. From germline, CDR1 is MNHEY and CDR2 SVGAGI. CDR3 loop: CASTSPRGDRTEAFF. CDR3 nucleotides: TGTGCCAGCACCTCCCCCCGGGGGGACCGAACTGAAGCTTTCTTT.

The V call is TRBV27, the J call TRBJ2-7; D not certain. Per the germline V gene, CDR1 is MNHEY and CDR2 is SMNVEV (reference sequence). The CDR3 runs 13 residues. Trimming pared 11 bases from V and 3 bases from J, leaving 17 bases between. The CDR3 bases are TGTGCCCCCGAAGGCCCGTTCCACTACGAGCAGTACTTC. Its protein is CAPEGPFHYEQYF.

The chain recombines TRBV29-1 with TRBJ2-6; 7 bases agree with TRBD1. J gave up 0 bases and V 7 bases, and 6 bases lay outside the gene matches. Germline V gives CDR1 SQVTM, CDR2 ANQGSEA. CDR3 size: 15 residues. CDR3 in amino acids: CSAGTDTSGANVLTF. The DNA of the CDR3 is TGCAGCGCGGGGACAGACACCTCTGGGGCCAACGTCCTGACTTTC.

The chain combines TRBV20-1 with TRBJ2-2; a weak D match, TRBD2 (5 bases). There are 15 residues in the CDR3. The germline V and J ends were trimmed by 1 base and 5 bases, with 14 bases remaining between them. The germline CDR1 and CDR2 sequences are DFQATT and SNEGSKA (reference sequence). The CDR3 loop reads CSARAGLLQTGELFF. CDR3 DNA sequence: TGCAGTGCTAGAGCGGGATTACTTCAGACCGGGGAGCTGTTTTTT.

The CDR3 region has the DNA TGTGCCAGCAGTTTAAGGGAGTCCCAAGAGACCCAGTACTTC. Translating it yields CASSLRESQETQYF. The J gene is TRBJ2-5, the V gene TRBV12-3 or TRBV12-4; a possible D gene is TRBD2 (5 bases). This CDR3 has 14 amino acids. V lost 2 bases, J lost 1 base, and 8 bases lay in between.

The chain employs TRBV12-3 or TRBV12-4 and TRBJ1-3, with 9 bases fitting TRBD1. The length of the CDR3 is 15 residues. The V and J ends lost 4 bases and 4 bases, in that order; junction bases with no gene match: 5. The CDR3, as DNA: TGTGCCAGCAGTTGGGACAGGGTGGAAGGAAACACCATATATTTT. Its protein is CASSWDRVEGNTIYF.

The CDR3: CASSLVTGGPYNEQFF. The CDR3 bases are TGTGCCAGCAGCTTAGTCACAGGGGGTCCATACAATGAGCAGTTCTTC. The chain recombines TRBV7-8 with TRBJ2-1; 8 nucleotides line up with TRBD1. The junction had 6 bases not matched to a gene; V was cut back by 1 base and J by 4 bases. CDR1 SGHVS and CDR2 FQNEAQ come from the germline V gene. This CDR3 is built from 16 residues. Using reference TRBV7-8 and TRBJ2-1 for the parts outside the CDR3, the full variable domain is GAGVSQSPRYKVAKRGQDVALRCDPISGHVSLFWYQQALGQGPEFLTYFQNEAQLDKSGLPSDRFFAERPEGSVSTLKIQRTQQEDSAVYLCASSLVTGGPYNEQFFGPGTRLTVL.

The rearrangement joins TRBV3-1 to TRBJ1-3, with unresolved D. Looked up from germline, CDR1 is LGHDT and CDR2 is YNNKEL (reference sequence). V lost 2 bases to trimming and J lost 6 bases, with 11 bases between them. This CDR3 comprises 14 residues. CDR3: CASSQRPTLNTIYF. The DNA of the CDR3 is TGTGCCAGCAGCCAACGGCCTACCTTAAACACCATATATTTT.